This T cell receptor beta chain was recovered during a study of patients and donors after allogeneic stem cell transplantation. This clonotype was counted a few times. TCRdb passed the RT-PCR reads through MiXCR, listing each CDR3 protein once. The sample holds 150,000 to 200,000 distinct CDR3 sequences, roughly two fifths seen once. Trimming left V 6 bases short and J 1 base short, with 9 bases between. The CDR3 has 13 amino acids. The chain recombines TRBV12-3 or TRBV12-4 with TRBJ1-1; D gene ambiguous. Specimen: blood, either unsorted or a sorted T cell fraction (not recorded which). The clonotype was recovered from a human donor who was either an allogeneic HSCT recipient or a stem cell or donor lymphocyte infusion donor (not recorded which). It is not recorded whose cells these are; they may come from a transplant donor. CDR3 loop: CASRLPGNTEAFF. The CDR3 bases are TGTGCCAGCAGACTCCCAGGGAACACTGAAGCTTTCTTT.